These T cell receptor beta chains were read from a single sample in a study of CD8 T cells in Susac syndrome. Via MiXCR, TCRdb re-called the immunoSEQ multiplex PCR reads, giving one row per CDR3 protein. The sample has 300,000 or so distinct CDR3 sequences; about 90% are singletons. The sample consisted of CD4+ T cells from PBMCs. The receptor source for this set is a human donor with multiple sclerosis. Both conserved end residues are part of each CDR3. D genes are given only for firm matches. The size entry is marked missing in some rows and otherwise reads once, few, many or a size class.

TGTGCCAGCAGTTTAACAGGGCTCGAAGAGACCCAGTACTTC	CASSLTGLEETQYF	.	.	TRBV12-3/TRBV12-4	TRBJ2-5
TGTGCCAGCAGCATGCGGACAGGGGCTCAGCCCCAGCATTTT	CASSMRTGAQPQHF	TRBD1	.	TRBV5-8	TRBJ1-5
TGTGCCAGCAGTTTGAGAGTTCTAAGGGGGGGAGGGGGCATCACTGAAGCTTTCTTT	CASSLRVLRGGGGITEAFF	TRBD1	.	TRBV27	TRBJ1-1
TGTGCCAGCAGCCCCAATGGGTGGAATCAGCCCCAGCATTTT	CASSPNGWNQPQHF	.	once	TRBV7-2	TRBJ1-5
TGTGCCAGCAGCTTAGGGCGTAGATTGAGCTACGAGCAGTACTTC	CASSLGRRLSYEQYF	.	.	TRBV7-2	TRBJ2-7
TGTGCCACCAGCAGAGTGAACCGACAGAAATCCTATGGCTACACCTTC	CATSRVNRQKSYGYTF	.	.	TRBV15	TRBJ1-2
TGTGCCAGTAGTATAGGGACTAGCGGGAGGGCCGATGATGAGCAGTTCTTC	CASSIGTSGRADDEQFF	TRBD2	.	TRBV19	TRBJ2-1
TGTGCCAGCAGTAGACAAAATTCACCCCTCCACTTT	CASSRQNSPLHF	.	.	TRBV6-5	TRBJ1-6
TGTGCCAGTAGTATAGCCTCAAATGGTTATGAAAAACTGTTTTTT	CASSIASNGYEKLFF	.	.	TRBV19	TRBJ1-4
TGTGCCAGCAGTTACGGGGGACAGGGCTACGAGCAGTACTTC	CASSYGGQGYEQYF	TRBD1	.	TRBV6-5	TRBJ2-7
TGTGCCAGCAGTCCGGTAGCGGGATCCTACGAGCAGTACTTC	CASSPVAGSYEQYF	TRBD2	few	TRBV12-3/TRBV12-4	TRBJ2-7
TGTGCCAGCAGCCCCAGGGTGACTGGGGCCAACGTCCTGACTTTC	CASSPRVTGANVLTF	.	.	TRBV7-3	TRBJ2-6
TGTGCCAGCAGCTCCAACCTGGGCGGCTATGGCTACACCTTC	CASSSNLGGYGYTF	.	.	TRBV7-2	TRBJ1-2
TGTGCCAGCACAAACTTGGACGGACTGAACACCGGGGAGCTGTTTTTT	CASTNLDGLNTGELFF	.	.	TRBV6-1	TRBJ2-2
TGTGCCAGCGCTTCCCTCAGCGGGAGAAATCAGCCCCAGCATTTT	CASASLSGRNQPQHF	.	.	TRBV6-5	TRBJ1-5
TGTGCCAGCAGTTACACAACAGGGGAGAATGAAAAACTGTTTTTT	CASSYTTGENEKLFF	TRBD1	.	TRBV6-5	TRBJ1-4
TGTGCCAGCAGTTCGGGGACAAAGCAGTACTTC	CASSSGTKQYF	.	.	TRBV6-5	TRBJ2-7
TGCGCCAGCAGCCCGTACGGAAACACCATATATTTT	CASSPYGNTIYF	.	.	TRBV5-1	TRBJ1-3
TGCAGTGCTAGACGGGGAAGGGGAAACGGGGAGCTGTTTTTT	CSARRGRGNGELFF	.	.	TRBV20-1	TRBJ2-2
TGCAGTGCTAGACTCCCGTTCGGGGGGAACTCCTACAATGAGCAGTTCTTC	CSARLPFGGNSYNEQFF	TRBD2	.	TRBV20-1	TRBJ2-1
TGTGCCAGCAGTTTTCGCCCTAATCAGCCCCAGCATTTT	CASSFRPNQPQHF	.	few	TRBV12-3/TRBV12-4	TRBJ1-5
TGTGCCAGTAGTATATCGGCGGACGTCACCTACGAGCAGTACTTC	CASSISADVTYEQYF	.	.	TRBV19	TRBJ2-7
TGTGCCAGCAGCTTAGCGGCTAGCACAGATACGCAGTATTTT	CASSLAASTDTQYF	.	.	TRBV11-3	TRBJ2-3
TGTGCCAGCAGTCTTGGGGGGCTATACAATGAGCAGTTCTTC	CASSLGGLYNEQFF	.	.	TRBV9	TRBJ2-1
TGTGCCACCAGCAGAGACCGGACAGGGGATGGCTACACCTTC	CATSRDRTGDGYTF	TRBD1	.	TRBV15	TRBJ1-2
TGTGCCAGCAGCCAAGATGGGGCGCCTGAACTTGGTACGCAGTATTTT	CASSQDGAPELGTQYF	.	.	TRBV4-2	TRBJ2-3
TGTGCCAGCAGCCACATGGAACTAGAAAGGTCCGGGGAGCTGTTTTTT	CASSHMELERSGELFF	.	.	TRBV4-2	TRBJ2-2
TGTGCCATCAGGCCTAGCGACTACTACGAGCAGTACTTC	CAIRPSDYYEQYF	.	.	TRBV10-3	TRBJ2-7
TGTGCCAGCAGTCCAGCGGGACCCCCCAATGAGCAGTTCTTC	CASSPAGPPNEQFF	TRBD2	.	TRBV6-1	TRBJ2-1
TGTGCCAGAAGCTGCGACAGGGACTCGGGGGCCAACGTCCTGACTTTC	CARSCDRDSGANVLTF	.	once	TRBV5-3	TRBJ2-6
TGTGCCAGCTTAGGACCTGGACAAGAGACCCAGTACTTC	CASLGPGQETQYF	.	.	TRBV2	TRBJ2-5
TGTGCCTGGAGTGTACGACAGGGGATCATTCAGTACTTC	CAWSVRQGIIQYF	TRBD1	once	TRBV30	TRBJ2-4
TGTGCCAGCAGTCGGGACAGGGGCACCTACGAGCAGTACTTC	CASSRDRGTYEQYF	TRBD1	.	TRBV7-2	TRBJ2-7
TGTGCCAGCAGCTCCATCGTGCAGGGGATCGGTGGCTACACCTTC	CASSSIVQGIGGYTF	.	.	TRBV7-9	TRBJ1-2
TGTGCCAGCCCGGATAGAAAGGATACGCAGTATTTT	CASPDRKDTQYF	.	.	TRBV5-8	TRBJ2-3
TGCGCCAGCAGCTCCTTACAGGGCCACGAGCAGTACTTC	CASSSLQGHEQYF	.	.	TRBV5-1	TRBJ2-7
TGTGCCAGCTGGGACAGGGAGGACACTGAAGCTTTCTTT	CASWDREDTEAFF	TRBD1	.	TRBV6-6	TRBJ1-1
TGTGCCAGCAGCCCTTGGAGTAGCGGGAGTACAAACGAGCAGTACTTC	CASSPWSSGSTNEQYF	TRBD2	once	TRBV3-1	TRBJ2-7
TGTGCCAACACAGGTCAGACCTACGAGCAGTACTTC	CANTGQTYEQYF	.	.	TRBV6-2/TRBV6-3	TRBJ2-7
TGTGCCAGCTCACAGGGCGCTTCCTACAATGAGCAGTTCTTC	CASSQGASYNEQFF	.	few	TRBV18	TRBJ2-1
TGTGCCAGCAGTTCTGCGGGAGGAGGAGAAGAGACCCAGTACTTC	CASSSAGGGEETQYF	TRBD2	.	TRBV6-2/TRBV6-3	TRBJ2-5